This is a list of T cell receptor beta chains from one sample in a study of T-cell memory formation after mild COVID-19. TCRdb fed the 5' RACE reads into MiXCR, producing one record per CDR3 protein. The table has 250,000 to 350,000 distinct CDR3 sequences, around 15% seen once. The sample taken for sequencing was PBMCs or a T cell subset sorted from them (not recorded which). The origin of the receptors is a man aged 18 to 35 who had mild COVID-19 (a few samples of this study predate the infection). Cell type and time point are not known. CDR3s include the opening cysteine and the closing phenylalanine or tryptophan. Each record gives: J gene, CDR3 length, V gene, CDR3 protein.

>TRBJ2-3|15|TRBV12-3/TRBV12-4
CASSFRDSDTDTQYF
>TRBJ2-4|14|TRBV11-2
CASSPAGQGFIQYF
>TRBJ2-3|17|TRBV7-9
CASSLGVGLAGEDTQYF
>TRBJ1-2|16|TRBV12-3/TRBV12-4
CASSRGGQGWGYGYTF
>TRBJ2-2|13|TRBV5-6
CASSAGGHGELFF
>TRBJ2-7|14|TRBV12-3/TRBV12-4
CASSLRGSAYEQYF
>TRBJ2-7|15|TRBV15
CATSPRDGSRDEQYF
>TRBJ2-1|14|TRBV11-2
CASSYLRQDNEQFF
>TRBJ2-7|14|TRBV6-2/TRBV6-3
CASSYGPISYEQYF
>TRBJ2-1|12|TRBV4-3
CASSQVANEQFF
>TRBJ1-5|15|TRBV27
CASSLSANGGQPQHF
>TRBJ2-5|13|TRBV12-3/TRBV12-4
CASRQGQKETQYF
>TRBJ1-1|15|TRBV9
CASSVRPGGNTEAFF
>TRBJ2-1|15|TRBV12-3/TRBV12-4
CASSFAGLAVNEQFF
>TRBJ1-5|14|TRBV7-2
CASSYGTVNQPQHF
>TRBJ2-6|15|TRBV2
CASSRQVSGANVLTF
>TRBJ2-2|15|TRBV11-3
CASSSREGDTGELFF
>TRBJ1-5|14|TRBV6-2/TRBV6-3
CASSYVQGGQPQHF
>TRBJ2-5|14|TRBV28
CASSDQQLSETQYF
>TRBJ2-1|12|TRBV9
CATKDRRDEQFF
>TRBJ1-2|11|TRBV20-1
CSGGGNYGYTF
>TRBJ1-6|12|TRBV10-3
CAIQGGNSPLHF
>TRBJ2-1|14|TRBV7-3
CASSLGGGLNEQFF
>TRBJ1-2|14|TRBV5-1
CASSFGTAKIGYTF
>TRBJ2-7|17|TRBV7-2
CASSPSDRGARLYEQYF
>TRBJ2-6|18|TRBV7-2
CASSFLSPSPIGANVLTF
>TRBJ2-3|12|TRBV7-3
CASSLQLGPVSF
>TRBJ1-5|16|TRBV4-1
CASSQGRIGSNQPQHF
>TRBJ2-1|13|TRBV24-1
CATQEQVGNEQFF
>TRBJ2-1|16|TRBV25-1
CASSRSLGGAGNEQFF
>TRBJ2-2|17|TRBV15
CATSRDLPGQGIGELFF
>TRBJ2-1|14|TRBV5-1
CASSLGGLVNEQFF
>TRBJ1-1|14|TRBV7-2
CASSLFASDRQSFF
>TRBJ1-1|15|TRBV12-3/TRBV12-4
CASTPWWQGSTEAFF
>TRBJ1-3|16|TRBV18
CASSPRGVSSGNTIYF
>TRBJ2-7|12|TRBV12-3/TRBV12-4
CASSFAGYEQYF
>TRBJ1-4|11|TRBV20-1
CSLGGGEKLFF
>TRBJ2-7|15|TRBV7-6
CASSGHRDRGYEQYF
>TRBJ1-6|15|TRBV27
CASSPQRAGNSPLHF
>TRBJ1-1|9|TRBV20-1
CSAKPFPVF
>TRBJ2-5|12|TRBV29-1
CSVGQPPETQYF
>TRBJ2-1|15|TRBV5-1
CASSAASGVNNEQFF
>TRBJ2-1|14|TRBV15
CATSTWGEYNEQFF
>TRBJ2-5|13|TRBV11-2
CASSLESSETQYF
>TRBJ1-2|11|TRBV29-1
CSVRTEGGYTF
>TRBJ2-2|13|TRBV7-2
CASSLGSAGELFF
>TRBJ1-2|13|TRBV30
CAWSRGLEVGYTF
>TRBJ2-1|13|TRBV6-5
CASGIGPYNEQFF
>TRBJ2-6|15|TRBV7-9
CASSLGGLGANVLTF
>TRBJ2-3|16|TRBV12-3/TRBV12-4
CASRTSSGSFTDTQYF
>TRBJ1-2|13|TRBV12-3/TRBV12-4
CASSPSGAHGYTF
>TRBJ1-4|13|TRBV19
CASSRGLNEKLFF
>TRBJ2-1|12|TRBV20-1
CSARDNNNEQFF